The 31 T cell receptor beta chains reported below all come from one sample, sequenced in a study of CD8 T cells in ankylosing spondylitis. TCRdb processed the 5' RACE reads anew with MiXCR; each CDR3 protein has one entry. The sample lists approximately 350,000 distinct CDR3 sequences; roughly 14% were seen once. The material sequenced was blood, either unsorted or a sorted T cell fraction (not recorded which). These receptors were collected from a male donor with ankylosing spondylitis or in good health (not recorded which).

This clonotype showed up just a few times. The chain uses TRBV20-1 and TRBJ2-5, with TRBD1 matching 7 bases. Looked up from germline, CDR1 is DFQATT and CDR2 is SNEGSKA (reference sequence). The CDR3 length is 13 residues. V was pared by 5 bases and J by 2 bases, with 5 bases of the junction left unmatched. CDR3 bases: TGCAGTGCTCTGGGGGACAGACAAGAGACCCAGTACTTC. It specifies CSALGDRQETQYF.

The chain recombines TRBV5-1 with TRBJ1-1, with D possibly matching TRBD1 (5 bases). The length of the CDR3 is 16 residues. The V end lost 0 bases, the J end lost 0 bases, and 12 bases lay between the germline ends. Germline CDR1 reads SGHRS; CDR2 reads YFSETQ. This CDR3 reads CASSLGGIPLNTEAFF. The CDR3 nucleotides are TGCGCCAGCAGCTTGGGGGGGATACCCCTGAACACTGAAGCTTTCTTT. The whole variable domain, remainder taken from reference TRBV5-1 and TRBJ1-1, is KAGVTQTPRYLIKTRGQQVTLSCSPISGHRSVSWYQQTPGQGLQFLFEYFSETQRNKGNFPGRFSGRQFSNSRSEMNVSTLELGDSALYLCASSLGGIPLNTEAFFGQGTRLTVV.

V and J are TRBV9 and TRBJ2-7; D perhaps matches TRBD1 (6 bases). Trimming removed 2 bases from V and 4 bases from J, with 16 bases in between. This CDR3 is built from 15 residues. Germline V gene lookup returns CDR1 SGDLS and CDR2 YYNGEE. The CDR3 loop reads CASSVRDNKGYEQYF. CDR3 in DNA: TGTGCCAGCAGCGTCCGGGACAACAAGGGGTACGAGCAGTACTTC.

This clonotype came up a few times. The chain recombines TRBV5-1 with TRBJ2-2, with D tentatively TRBD1 (6 bases). Germline V lookup: CDR1 SGHRS, CDR2 YFSETQ. The CDR3 is 17 amino acids. Trimming took 0 bases from V and 6 from J, leaving 18 bases between them. The CDR3, as DNA: TGCGCCAGCAGCTTGGCAGGGGCGCCTGAAGTGGCCGGGGAGCTGTTTTTT. Protein: CASSLAGAPEVAGELFF. Drawing the rest from reference TRBV5-1 and TRBJ2-2, the complete variable domain is KAGVTQTPRYLIKTRGQQVTLSCSPISGHRSVSWYQQTPGQGLQFLFEYFSETQRNKGNFPGRFSGRQFSNSRSEMNVSTLELGDSALYLCASSLAGAPEVAGELFFGEGSRLTVL.

The chain is built from TRBV19 and TRBJ2-1; weak D call: TRBD1 (6 bases). The CDR3 has 14 residues. Germline CDR1 is LNHDA and CDR2 is SQIVND (reference sequence). The ends were cut back, 6 bases at V and 7 bases at J, with 16 bases in the middle. CDR3 DNA sequence: TGTGCCAGTAGCCCTTGGGGACAATGGAATGAGCAGTTCTTC. Amino acids: CASSPWGQWNEQFF.

V and J are TRBV5-5 and TRBJ2-3; the D is unclear. This CDR3 comprises 14 residues. V was shortened by 3 bases and J by 0 bases, with 8 bases between the two germline ends. Germline V gene lookup returns CDR1 SGHKS and CDR2 YYEKEE (reference sequence). The CDR3 nucleotides read TGTGCCAGCAGCTCCCTGGACAGCACAGATACGCAGTATTTT. Translating gives CASSSLDSTDTQYF.

The sample holds a few counts of this clonotype. The V call is TRBV29-1, the J call TRBJ1-2, with D unclear. The germline CDR1 and CDR2 sequences are SQVTM and ANQGSEA. This CDR3 is built from 12 residues. V was cut by 8 bases and J by 6 bases, with 16 bases left in between. In DNA form, the CDR3 reads TGCAGCCCTCGGTCGGCTGGGGATGGCTACACCTTC. The encoded protein is CSPRSAGDGYTF.

The J gene is TRBJ2-3, the V gene TRBV24-1, with TRBD2 as a possible D gene (5 bases). The CDR3 is 15 residues long. Trimming shortened V by 2 bases and J by 2 bases, and 10 bases separated the two germline ends. Germline lookup yields CDR1 KGHDR and CDR2 SFDVKD. CDR3: CATSDSKRLTDTQYF. CDR3 DNA: TGTGCCACCAGTGATTCGAAGCGGCTCACAGATACGCAGTATTTT.

As to this clonotype: Given a much more abundant clone one base away, this may be a read error. V usage is TRBV4-2 and J usage is TRBJ2-2; D ambiguous. Germline V gives CDR1 LGHNA, CDR2 YNFKEQ. The CDR3 covers 12 residues. This CDR3 is CANSHVIGELFF. In DNA form, the CDR3 reads TGTGCCAACAGCCACGTCATTGGGGAGCTGTTTTTT.

The V and J genes are TRBV4-1 and TRBJ1-2; D unresolved. The CDR3 covers 13 residues. The ends were cut back, 0 bases at V and 12 bases at J, with 14 bases in the middle. Germline V gives CDR1 MGHRA, CDR2 YSYEKL. CDR3 DNA sequence: TGCGCCAGCAGCCAAGACACTACAAGGCAGCACACCTTC. Translated, it gives CASSQDTTRQHTF.

This clonotype appeared a few times. This chain joins TRBV2 and TRBJ2-1; D is ambiguous. This CDR3 contains 14 residues. The germline CDR1 and CDR2 sequences are SNHLY and FYNNEI. Trimming shortened V by 5 bases and J by 0 bases, and 8 bases separated the two germline ends. As DNA, the CDR3 is TGTGCCAGCAGTCCCATGAGCTCCTACAATGAGCAGTTCTTC. It codes for CASSPMSSYNEQFF.

This clonotype was seen a few times. The chain carries TRBV6-1 and TRBJ2-1; D not resolved. The CDR3 is made up of 14 amino acids. V lost 1 base and J lost 3, with 7 bases in between. The germline CDR1 and CDR2 sequences are MNHNS and SASEGT. The CDR3: CASSEELSYNEQFF. In DNA form, the CDR3 reads TGTGCCAGCAGTGAAGAGCTCAGCTACAATGAGCAGTTCTTC.

This clonotype was found a few times. The chain carries TRBV3-1 and TRBJ2-1, with 8 bases that match TRBD2. CDR3 size: 15 residues. After removal of 1 base from V and 4 bases from J, the junction contained 3 bases not matched to a gene. Germline assignment: CDR1 LGHDT and CDR2 YNNKEL (reference sequence). CDR3 region: CASSQGSGVYNEQFF. As DNA, the CDR3 is TGTGCCAGCAGCCAAGGTAGCGGGGTATACAATGAGCAGTTCTTC.

This chain connects TRBV5-1 to TRBJ2-3, with TRBD1 matching over 9 bases. The ends lost 3 bases at V and 3 bases at J; junction bases unmatched: 8. Germline V CDR1 and CDR2: SGHRS, YFSETQ. The CDR3 contains 16 residues. CDR3 residues: CASSSAGTGSTDTQYF. For the CDR3, the DNA is TGCGCCAGCAGCTCCGCAGGGACAGGGTCAACAGATACGCAGTATTTT.

This clonotype turned up a few times. The chain links TRBV29-1 to TRBJ2-1; D possibly corresponds to TRBD2 (6 bases). The CDR3 is 13 residues long. The V end was cut by 4 bases, the J end by 4 bases, with 11 bases between. CDR1 SQVTM and CDR2 ANQGSEA come from the germline V gene. CDR3 sequence reads: CSVVGRLYNEQFF. The CDR3 DNA reads TGCAGCGTTGTTGGGAGGTTATACAATGAGCAGTTCTTC.

The chain carries TRBV20-1 and TRBJ2-7, with TRBD1 matching 7 bases. The length of the CDR3 is 14 residues. V shed 6 bases and J 7 bases; nucleotides not matched to a gene: 15. Germline CDR1 and CDR2: DFQATT and SNEGSKA (reference sequence). The CDR3 region is CSARQGLSSEEQYF. For the CDR3, the DNA is TGCAGTGCGAGACAGGGTCTCTCCTCGGAGGAGCAGTACTTC.

The V gene is TRBV7-9, the J gene TRBJ2-5, with D unresolved. Germline V lookup: CDR1 SEHNR, CDR2 FQNEAQ (reference sequence). The CDR3 contains 15 residues. V was clipped by 0 bases and J by 0 bases, with 8 bases between them. CDR3 sequence (DNA): TGTGCCAGCAGCTTAGCGGGCAGTTACCAAGAGACCCAGTACTTC. This encodes CASSLAGSYQETQYF.

The CDR3 sequence is CASSYGGRGEAFF. The CDR3 DNA follows: TGTGCCAGCAGTTACGGAGGACGGGGTGAAGCTTTCTTT. V is TRBV6-6 and J is TRBJ1-1; D not resolved. V shed 2 bases and J shed 7 bases, with 11 bases lying between them. CDR3 length: 13 residues. The V gene's germline CDR1 is MNHNY and CDR2 SVGAGI (reference sequence).

The rearrangement uses TRBV6-1 and TRBJ2-3, with 7 bases that match TRBD1. Trimming cost V 6 bases and J 2 bases; bases outside gene matches: 8. The CDR3 consists of 15 residues. The V gene's germline CDR1 is MNHNS and CDR2 SASEGT. The CDR3 DNA follows: TGTGCCAGCAGACCGGGACAGCCAACCACAGATACGCAGTATTTT. As protein: CASRPGQPTTDTQYF.

The rearrangement uses TRBV6-1 and TRBJ1-4; the match to TRBD1 covers 8 bases. There are 14 residues in the CDR3. Germline V gene lookup returns CDR1 MNHNS and CDR2 SASEGT. The V and J ends lost 6 bases and 8 bases, in that order; junction bases with no gene match: 8. The CDR3 sequence: CASSDRGDREKLFF. The CDR3 DNA reads TGTGCCAGCAGCGACAGGGGAGATCGAGAAAAACTGTTTTTT.

The sample holds many counts of this clonotype. The V call is TRBV12-3 or TRBV12-4, the J call TRBJ2-7; D is perhaps TRBD1 (6 bases). V was pared by 8 bases and J by 0 bases, with 11 bases between. The CDR3 runs to 13 residues. The DNA of the CDR3 is TGTGCCAGCCAGTGGACAGCCTCCTACGAGCAGTACTTC. Translation gives CASQWTASYEQYF.

This clonotype occurred many times. Sequence at one end of the junction differs from germline and may be a read error. This chain connects TRBV5-1 to TRBJ2-5, with 7 bases lining up with TRBD1. This CDR3 is built from 14 residues. Germline V gene lookup returns CDR1 SGHRS and CDR2 YFSETQ. CDR3 sequence: CASSPGQLQETQYF. For the CDR3, the DNA is TGTGCCAGCAGCCCGGGACAGCTGCAAGAGACCCAGTACTTC. The whole variable domain, filled in from reference TRBV5-1 and TRBJ2-5, reads KAGVTQTPRYLIKTRGQQVTLSCSPISGHRSVSWYQQTPGQGLQFLFEYFSETQRNKGNFPGRFSGRQFSNSRSEMNVSTLELGDSALYLCASSPGQLQETQYFGPGTRLLVL.

V gene TRBV12-3 or TRBV12-4 combines with J gene TRBJ1-1, with D perhaps matching TRBD1 (5 bases). This CDR3 is built from 15 residues. The V end was cut by 7 bases, the J end by 1 base, with 16 bases between. The CDR3 loop reads CASNRGNTGNTEAFF. The CDR3 coding sequence is TGTGCCAGCAACCGAGGGAACACAGGGAACACTGAAGCTTTCTTT.

This clonotype has only a few counts. V gene TRBV9 combines with J gene TRBJ2-2, with 10 nucleotides matching TRBD1. Trimming cost V 0 bases and J 5 bases; bases outside gene matches: 4. The CDR3 extends over 16 amino acids. Germline V gives CDR1 SGDLS, CDR2 YYNGEE. The CDR3: CASSVGMGQGTGELFF. The CDR3 bases are TGTGCCAGCAGCGTAGGGATGGGACAGGGGACCGGGGAGCTGTTTTTT. Variable domain in full (rest from reference TRBV9 and TRBJ2-2): DSGVTQTPKHLITATGQRVTLRCSPRSGDLSVYWYQQSLDQGLQFLIQYYNGEERAKGNILERFSAQQFPDLHSELNLSSLELGDSALYFCASSVGMGQGTGELFFGEGSRLTVL.

This clonotype has only a few counts. V and J are TRBV3-1 and TRBJ2-1, with 7 nucleotides matching TRBD2. Germline V CDR1 and CDR2: LGHDT, YNNKEL (reference sequence). The CDR3 covers 14 residues. The ends lost 7 bases at V and 0 bases at J; junction bases unmatched: 3. The CDR3 coding sequence is TGTGCCAGCACACGCGGGAGCTCCTACAATGAGCAGTTCTTC. It specifies CASTRGSSYNEQFF.

This chain joins TRBV25-1 and TRBJ2-3; 7 nucleotides agree with TRBD2. Germline assignment: CDR1 MGHDK and CDR2 SYGVNS. The V gene end was trimmed by 4 bases and the J gene end by 3 bases; junction bases not matched to a gene: 7. This CDR3 comprises 15 residues. The CDR3 nucleotides read TGTGCCAGCAGTGTCAACCTAGCGGAGACAGATACGCAGTATTTT. It translates to CASSVNLAETDTQYF.

This clonotype was counted ten times or more. The rearrangement links TRBV5-1 to TRBJ1-1, with a weak D call TRBD1 (6 bases). Germline V gene sequence: CDR1 SGHRS, CDR2 YFSETQ. Trimming took 1 base from V and 4 from J, leaving 11 bases between them. The CDR3 is made up of 14 amino acids. The CDR3: CASSLTGSGTEAFF. The CDR3 coding sequence is TGCGCCAGCAGCTTGACAGGGAGCGGCACTGAAGCTTTCTTT.

This clonotype was counted between two and nine times. The chain is built from TRBV12-5 and TRBJ2-1; D is perhaps TRBD2 (7 bases). The CDR3 consists of 13 residues. From germline, CDR1 is LGHNT and CDR2 FRNRAP. The germline V and J ends were trimmed by 2 bases and 10 bases, with 12 bases remaining between them. The CDR3 DNA follows: TGTGCTAGTGGTTTGTCTGGGGGGGCGGAGCAGTTCTTC. The encoded protein is CASGLSGGAEQFF. Full variable domain (remainder filled in from reference TRBV12-5 and TRBJ2-1): DARVTQTPRHKVTEMGQEVTMRCQPILGHNTVFWYRQTMMQGLELLAYFRNRAPLDDSGMPKDRFSAEMPDATLATLKIQPSEPRDSAVYFCASGLSGGAEQFFGPGTRLTVL.

There are a few counts of this clonotype. The V and J genes are TRBV20-1 and TRBJ2-1; 11 bases match TRBD2. J gave up 3 bases and V 6 bases, and 16 bases lay outside the gene matches. This CDR3 comprises 18 residues. Germline CDR1 and CDR2: DFQATT and SNEGSKA (reference sequence). CDR3 DNA sequence: TGCAGTGCCAGGGGTCCCCATAGCGGGGGGGCTGTCTACAATGAGCAGTTCTTC. This gives the protein CSARGPHSGGAVYNEQFF.

This clonotype was seen a handful of times. This chain joins TRBV12-3 or TRBV12-4 and TRBJ2-3; the D gene is possibly TRBD2 (6 bases). CDR3 length: 15 residues. V was pared by 2 bases and J by 1 base, with 10 bases between. The CDR3 region has the DNA TGTGCCAGCAGTTTAAGTGGGACTCGCACAGATACGCAGTATTTT. This codes for CASSLSGTRTDTQYF.

This clonotype was counted a few times. The chain carries TRBV5-1 and TRBJ1-4, with 10 bases matching TRBD1. In germline, CDR1 is SGHRS, CDR2 YFSETQ. The CDR3 loop spans 15 amino acids. The trim removed 0 bases at V and 5 bases at J, leaving 1 base unmatched. The CDR3 DNA reads TGCGCCAGCAGCTTGGTGACAGGGGGCAATGAAAAACTGTTTTTT. This gives the protein CASSLVTGGNEKLFF.